The 24 T cell receptor beta chains given below trace back to one sample, sequenced in a study of blood T cell repertoires in COVID-19. Some clones are missing from TCRdb's copy, which holds only in-frame ones; the method was immunoSEQ multiplex PCR. The repertoire holds 150,000 to 200,000 clones, with 80% to 90% as singletons. Material for sequencing was peripheral blood. The receptors derive from a woman aged 18-29 years who had recovered from COVID-19.

The chain is built from TRBV4-3 and TRBJ1-3; D uncertain. Trimming stripped 0 bases from V and 3 bases from J, with 12 bases between. CDR3 length: 16 amino acids. CDR1 is LGHNA, CDR2 YSLEER, per germline. CDR3 in amino acids: CASSQDLSERGNTIYF. In DNA, the CDR3 is TGCGCCAGCAGCCAAGATCTATCAGAGCGTGGAAACACCATATATTTT.

V is TRBV18 and J is TRBJ2-5, with TRBD1 as a possible D gene (6 bases). CDR1 is KGHSH, CDR2 LQKENI, per germline. This CDR3 has 15 amino acids. V lost 3 bases to trimming and J lost 3 bases, with 14 bases between them. CDR3: CASSPTGLNEETQYF. The CDR3 nucleotides read TGTGCCAGCTCACCGACAGGTTTAAATGAAGAGACCCAGTACTTC. Full variable domain (missing parts from reference TRBV18 and TRBJ2-5): NAGVMQNPRHLVRRRGQEARLRCSPMKGHSHVYWYRQLPEEGLKFMVYLQKENIIDESGMPKERFSAEFPKEGPSILRIQQVVRGDSAAYFCASSPTGLNEETQYFGPGTRLLVL.

This chain uses TRBV4-1 with TRBJ2-2, with a possible D match to TRBD1 (6 bases). Trimming stripped 3 bases from V and 4 bases from J, with 12 bases between. The CDR3 totals 15 residues. The germline gives CDR1 MGHRA, CDR2 YSYEKL. In DNA form, the CDR3 reads TGCGCCAGCAGCCATCGCCAAGGGGGCACCGGGGAGCTGTTTTTT. It translates to CASSHRQGGTGELFF.

V and J are TRBV7-8 and TRBJ2-2; D remains ambiguous. From germline, CDR1 is SGHVS and CDR2 FQNEAQ. This CDR3 is 13 amino acids long. The V end was cut by 7 bases, the J end by 4 bases, with 10 bases between. CDR3 DNA sequence: TGTGCCAGCACCTATTCTGCCACCGGGGAGCTGTTTTTT. Translation gives CASTYSATGELFF. The full variable domain, with the rest looked up from reference TRBV7-8 and TRBJ2-2, is GAGVSQSPRYKVAKRGQDVALRCDPISGHVSLFWYQQALGQGPEFLTYFQNEAQLDKSGLPSDRFFAERPEGSVSTLKIQRTQQEDSAVYLCASTYSATGELFFGEGSRLTVL.

This chain links TRBV6-5 with TRBJ2-3; D not certain. The V gene's germline CDR1 is MNHEY and CDR2 SVGAGI. Trimming took 3 bases from V and 5 from J, leaving 12 bases between them. The CDR3 sequence is 14 residues long. CDR3 sequence: CASSYSLAQDTQYF. The CDR3 DNA sequence: TGTGCCAGCAGTTATTCCCTCGCGCAAGATACGCAGTATTTT.

V gene TRBV15 combines with J gene TRBJ2-7; TRBD1 is a possible D gene (5 bases). The CDR3 contains 12 residues. Per the germline V gene, CDR1 is LNHNV and CDR2 is YYDKDF (reference sequence). The CDR3 coding sequence is TGTGCCACCAGCGGAGACAGCTACGAGCAGTACGTC. The encoded protein is CATSGDSYEQYV.

The genes are TRBV7-2 and TRBJ2-7, with TRBD1 identical over 8 bases. V dropped 2 bases and J dropped 3; count of bases not matched to a gene: 9. The CDR3 is 16 residues long. Germline CDR1 is SGHTA and CDR2 is FQGNSA. The CDR3 region is CASSLWGTGSLYEQYF. The CDR3 DNA sequence: TGTGCCAGCAGCTTATGGGGGACAGGCTCCCTCTACGAGCAGTACTTC.

This chain joins TRBV6-5 and TRBJ1-1, with 8 bases lining up with TRBD1. Germline V gene lookup returns CDR1 MNHEY and CDR2 SVGAGI. The CDR3 loop spans 14 amino acids. V gave up 2 bases and J gave up 4 bases; unmatched junction bases: 3. The CDR3 loop reads CASSYRQGITEAFF. The CDR3 coding sequence is TGTGCCAGCAGTTACCGACAGGGGATCACTGAAGCTTTCTTT.

The J gene is TRBJ1-2, the V gene TRBV7-9, with TRBD1 matching 8 bases. Per the germline V gene, CDR1 is SEHNR and CDR2 is FQNEAQ (reference sequence). This CDR3 has 15 amino acids. V lost 4 bases, J lost 4 bases, and 8 bases stayed unmatched. For the CDR3, the DNA is TGTGCCAGCAGCTCCCAGGGGGCATATGGCTATGGCTACACCTTC. Amino acids: CASSSQGAYGYGYTF. The variable domain in full, completed from reference TRBV7-9 and TRBJ1-2, reads DTGVSQNPRHKITKRGQNVTFRCDPISEHNRLYWYRQTLGQGPEFLTYFQNEAQLEKSRLLSDRFSAERPKGSFSTLEIQRTEQGDSAMYLCASSSQGAYGYGYTFGSGTRLTVV.

This clone was recorded once. CDR3 DNA sequence: TGTGCCAGCAGCTTTAGCCCAACAGGGGAAAAACTGTTTTTT. Amino acids: CASSFSPTGEKLFF. The chain links TRBV5-6 to TRBJ1-4; D perhaps matches TRBD1 (6 bases). V lost 2 bases and J 8 bases, leaving 13 bases between the germline ends. Germline loops: CDR1 SGHDT, CDR2 YYEEEE. CDR3 length equals 14 residues.

The chain links TRBV28 to TRBJ2-2, with 11 bases aligning to TRBD1. Germline-derived CDR1 and CDR2 are MDHEN and SYDVKM. The CDR3 is 15 residues long. J was trimmed by 8 bases and V by 5 bases; bases with no gene match: 7. The CDR3 region has the DNA TGTGCCAGCAGTGCCCGGACAGGGGGCGTGGGGGAGCTGTTTTTT. Its translation is CASSARTGGVGELFF.

This clone appeared once. The V gene is TRBV5-6, the J gene TRBJ2-1, with D perhaps matching TRBD2 (5 bases). CDR3 length: 15 amino acids. V gave up 4 bases and J gave up 2 bases, with 13 bases separating them. CDR1 SGHDT and CDR2 YYEEEE come from the germline V gene. CDR3 DNA: TGTGCCAGCAGCGAAGGGCGGACTCCCTACAATGAGCAGTTCTTC. Translation: CASSEGRTPYNEQFF.

The chain uses TRBV10-3 and TRBJ2-5; 8 bases map to TRBD2. Germline-derived CDR1 and CDR2 are ENHRY and SYGVKD. Germline trimming cut 4 bases from V and 3 bases from J; bases unmatched to any gene: 1. This CDR3 comprises 13 residues. The CDR3 loop reads CAISVGREETQYF. Written as DNA, the CDR3 is TGTGCCATCAGTGTCGGGAGGGAAGAGACCCAGTACTTC.

This chain joins TRBV6-2 or TRBV6-3 and TRBJ1-1; D unclear. The CDR3 loop spans 14 amino acids. Trimming cost V 4 bases and J 2 bases, with 11 bases left between them. From germline, CDR1 is MNHEY and CDR2 SVGEGT. The CDR3 sequence is CASSLVPGNTEAFF. The CDR3 region has the DNA TGTGCCAGCAGTTTGGTACCAGGTAACACTGAAGCTTTCTTT.

This clone was found a few times. The chain combines TRBV7-3 with TRBJ2-3; TRBD2 aligns across 9 bases. This CDR3 is 17 amino acids long. From germline, CDR1 is SGHTA and CDR2 FQGTGA. With 5 bases clipped from V and 4 bases from J, the junction kept 13 bases outside the gene matches. CDR3 nucleotide sequence: TGTGCCAGCAGCCCGTCGGGCGGGGGGGGGCCCCCAGATACGCAGTATTTT. Translation: CASSPSGGGGPPDTQYF.

This rearrangement joins TRBV27 to TRBJ2-2; 11 nucleotides align to TRBD1. This CDR3 has 16 residues. Germline V CDR1 and CDR2: MNHEY, SMNVEV (reference sequence). Trimming took 5 bases from V and 5 from J; bases not matched to a gene: 7. Here the CDR3 DNA reads TGTGCCAGCAGTGACGGACAGGGGGCATGGACCGGGGAGCTGTTTTTT. Its translation is CASSDGQGAWTGELFF.

The chain employs TRBV28 and TRBJ2-5; 15 bases fit TRBD2. CDR1 is MDHEN, CDR2 SYDVKM, per germline. This CDR3 contains 16 residues. V shed 6 bases and J 5 bases; nucleotides not matched to a gene: 7. The CDR3 nucleotides read TGTGCCAGCAGCCTCGGACTAGCGGGGGGGCCGGAGACCCAGTACTTC. Protein: CASSLGLAGGPETQYF.

This clone was counted between two and nine times. The chain employs TRBV5-6 and TRBJ2-2, with a possible D match to TRBD1 (5 bases). V lost 3 bases and J 5 bases, leaving 8 bases between the germline ends. Germline V CDR1 and CDR2: SGHDT, YYEEEE. CDR3 length: 13 amino acids. CDR3 bases: TGTGCCAGCAGCTCCAGACAGACCGGGGAGCTGTTTTTT. Its translation is CASSSRQTGELFF.

The chain combines TRBV5-6 with TRBJ1-4, with D tentatively TRBD1 (5 bases). The germline CDR1 and CDR2 sequences are SGHDT and YYEEEE. V was pared by 1 base and J by 8 bases, with 12 bases between. The CDR3 spans 14 residues. The CDR3 spells CASSLRGWAEKLFF. CDR3 DNA sequence: TGTGCCAGCAGCTTGAGGGGTTGGGCGGAAAAACTGTTTTTT.

The rearrangement uses TRBV4-1 and TRBJ2-1; the match to TRBD2 covers 7 bases. V was pared by 4 bases and J by 7 bases, with 4 bases of the junction left unmatched. Per germline, CDR1 MGHRA and CDR2 YSYEKL. The CDR3 extends over 13 amino acids. DNA of the CDR3: TGCGCCAGCAGCCCCTCAGCGGGAAATGAGCAGTTCTTC. Its translation is CASSPSAGNEQFF.

This clone was seen once. The chain joins TRBV3-1 (or the pseudogene TRBV3-2) to TRBJ1-1, with a possible D match to TRBD1 (5 bases). Trimming took off 1 base at V and 0 bases at J, with 9 bases between the two ends. The CDR3 has 15 residues. Germline loops: CDR1 LGHDT, CDR2 YNNKEL (reference sequence). The CDR3 loop is CASSQGWGVNTEAFF. DNA for the CDR3: TGTGCCAGCAGCCAAGGGTGGGGGGTGAACACTGAAGCTTTCTTT.

The chain employs TRBV18 and TRBJ1-1; D not resolved. Germline V gene lookup returns CDR1 KGHSH and CDR2 LQKENI. This CDR3 is 15 amino acids long. Trimming cost V 2 bases and J 1 base, with 11 bases left between them. The CDR3 DNA reads TGTGCCAGCTCACCATTCTGGAGTTCGAACACTGAAGCTTTCTTT. Translating gives CASSPFWSSNTEAFF.

The J gene is TRBJ2-3, the V gene TRBV24-1, with 8 positions matching TRBD2. The CDR3 has 15 residues. With V trimmed by 1 base and J by 5 bases, 4 bases remained unmatched. Germline V lookup: CDR1 KGHDR, CDR2 SFDVKD. The CDR3 bases are TGTGCCACCAGTGATTTCGGGGGGGGCCTAGATACGCAGTATTTT. This gives the protein CATSDFGGGLDTQYF.

The rearrangement uses TRBV10-3 and TRBJ2-3; TRBD2 agrees at 10 bases. The V gene end was trimmed by 2 bases and the J gene end by 11 bases; junction bases not matched to a gene: 10. The CDR3 extends over 15 amino acids. The germline gives CDR1 ENHRY, CDR2 SYGVKD. For the CDR3, the DNA is TGTGCCATCAGTGAGATAAAGCGGGGGGGCTTACGGCAGTATTTT. Protein: CAISEIKRGGLRQYF.